This TCR beta chain derives from a study of blood T cell repertoires in COVID-19. Study overall: Some COVID-19 samples were acute and others convalescent; all came from the United States, Italy and Spain. Sources were T cells, B-cell-depleted T cells, or PBMCs; the material itself was cDNA or gDNA.

In the original processing: Counts of nucleated cells, estimated from reference gene primer amplification, were obtained. Measured with immunoSEQ multiplex PCR; TCRdb has only the in-frame clones, and not every one. From that table come the V and J calls and clone size; the DNA was used to work out D and trimming. This sample has 150,000 to 200,000 clones, with about 86% found just once. Trimming pared 7 bases from V and 6 bases from J, leaving 12 bases between. The CDR3 totals 11 residues. The germline V gene has CDR1 DFQATT and CDR2 SNEGSKA (reference sequence). The material sequenced was peripheral blood. This chain joins TRBV20-1 and TRBJ1-1; D gene uncertain. This receptor was taken from a man aged 45-60 years with active or convalescent COVID-19. The CDR3 DNA reads TGCAGTGTTGAGAGGATCTCTGAAGCTTTCTTT. Translated: CSVERISEAFF.